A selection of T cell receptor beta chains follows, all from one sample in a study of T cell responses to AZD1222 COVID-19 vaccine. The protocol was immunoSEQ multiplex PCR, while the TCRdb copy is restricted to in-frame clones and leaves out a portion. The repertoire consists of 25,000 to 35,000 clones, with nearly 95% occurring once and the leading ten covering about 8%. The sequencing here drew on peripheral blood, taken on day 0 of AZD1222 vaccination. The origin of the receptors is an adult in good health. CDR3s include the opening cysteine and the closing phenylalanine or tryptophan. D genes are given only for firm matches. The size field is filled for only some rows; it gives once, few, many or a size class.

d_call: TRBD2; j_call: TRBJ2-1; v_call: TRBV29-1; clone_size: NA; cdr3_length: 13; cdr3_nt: TGCAGCGCCTCTAGCGGGAGCGACAATGAGCAGTTCTTC; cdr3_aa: CSASSGSDNEQFF
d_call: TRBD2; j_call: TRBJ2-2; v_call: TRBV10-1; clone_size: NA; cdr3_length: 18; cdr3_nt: TGCGCCAGCAGTGGAGCCGGACTAGCGGGGGGGCGTACCGGGGAGCTGTTTTTT; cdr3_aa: CASSGAGLAGGRTGELFF
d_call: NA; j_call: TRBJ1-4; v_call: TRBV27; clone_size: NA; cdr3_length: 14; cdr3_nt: TGTGCCAGCAGTTTAGTGGCGGTCGGCGGAAAACTGTTTTTT; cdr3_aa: CASSLVAVGGKLFF
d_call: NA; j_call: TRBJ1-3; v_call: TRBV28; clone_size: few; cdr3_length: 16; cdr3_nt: TGTGCCAGCAGTTCAAAGACAGCTCGCTCTGGAAACACCATATATTTT; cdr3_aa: CASSSKTARSGNTIYF
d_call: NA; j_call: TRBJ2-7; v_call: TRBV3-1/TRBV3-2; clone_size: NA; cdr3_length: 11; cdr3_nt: TGTGCCAGCAGCCGACGCTACGAGCAGTACTTC; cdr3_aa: CASSRRYEQYF
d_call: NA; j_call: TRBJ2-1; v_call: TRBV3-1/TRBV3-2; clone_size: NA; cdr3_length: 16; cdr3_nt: TGTGCCAGCAGCCAATCCGAGCTCCACGGGTACAATGAGCAGTTCTTC; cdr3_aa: CASSQSELHGYNEQFF
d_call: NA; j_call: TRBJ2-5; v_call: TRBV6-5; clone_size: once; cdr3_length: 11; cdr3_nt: TGTGCCAGCAGTTACTCGGGGACCCAGTACTTC; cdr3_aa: CASSYSGTQYF
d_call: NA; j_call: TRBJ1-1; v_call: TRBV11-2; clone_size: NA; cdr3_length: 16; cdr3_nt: TGTGCCAGCAGCTTAATAGCTGGCCTTCAAGGCACTGAAGCTTTCTTT; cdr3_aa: CASSLIAGLQGTEAFF
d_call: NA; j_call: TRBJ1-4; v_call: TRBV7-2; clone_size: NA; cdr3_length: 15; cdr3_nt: TGTGCCAGCAGTCCCTGGTTGCAGGGTAGCGAAAAACTGTTTTTT; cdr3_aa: CASSPWLQGSEKLFF
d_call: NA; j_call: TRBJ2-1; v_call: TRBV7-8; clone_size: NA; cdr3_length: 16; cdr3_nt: TGTGCCAGCAGCTTAGTGTACAGGGTCCGGATGGGTGAGCAGTTCTTC; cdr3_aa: CASSLVYRVRMGEQFF
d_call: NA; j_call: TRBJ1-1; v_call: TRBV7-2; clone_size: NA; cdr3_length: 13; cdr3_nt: TGTGCCAGCAGCTTATTCGGGGTCGCTGAAGCTTTCTTT; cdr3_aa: CASSLFGVAEAFF
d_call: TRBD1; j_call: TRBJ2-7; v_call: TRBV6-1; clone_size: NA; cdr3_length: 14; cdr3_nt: TGTGCCAGCAGTGAAGAAGGGACAGGGTACGAGCAGTACTTC; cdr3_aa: CASSEEGTGYEQYF
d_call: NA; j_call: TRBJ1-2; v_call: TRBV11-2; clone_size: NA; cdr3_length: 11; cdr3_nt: TGTGCCAGCAGCTTAGGTGGTGGCTACACCTTC; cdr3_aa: CASSLGGGYTF
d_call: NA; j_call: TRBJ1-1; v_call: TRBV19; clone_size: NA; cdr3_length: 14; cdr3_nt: TGTGCCAGTAGTTCACAGGCGGGAAAAGGGCAAGCTTTCTTT; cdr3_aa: CASSSQAGKGQAFF
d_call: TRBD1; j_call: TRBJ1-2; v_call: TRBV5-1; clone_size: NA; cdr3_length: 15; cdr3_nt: TGCGCCAGCAGCTTAGGGACAGAAAAAATCTATGGCTACACCTTC; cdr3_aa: CASSLGTEKIYGYTF
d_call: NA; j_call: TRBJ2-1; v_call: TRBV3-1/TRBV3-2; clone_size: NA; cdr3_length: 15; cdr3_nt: TGTGCCAGCAGCCAAGAATGGGGGAACTACAATGAGCAGTTCTTC; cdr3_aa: CASSQEWGNYNEQFF
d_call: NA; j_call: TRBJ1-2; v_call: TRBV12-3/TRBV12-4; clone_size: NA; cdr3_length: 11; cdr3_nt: TGTGCCAGCAGTTTAAACTATGGCTACACCTTC; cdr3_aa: CASSLNYGYTF
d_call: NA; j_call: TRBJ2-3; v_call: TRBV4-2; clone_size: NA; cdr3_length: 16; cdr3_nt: TGTGCCAGCAGCCAAGAATGGAGTGGGTCAGGTGATACGCAGTATTTT; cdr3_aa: CASSQEWSGSGDTQYF
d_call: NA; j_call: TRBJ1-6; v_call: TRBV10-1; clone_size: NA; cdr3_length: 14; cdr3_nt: TGCGCCAGCAGCCCAGGAGCTTCTAGTTCACCCCTCCACTTT; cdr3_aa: CASSPGASSSPLHF
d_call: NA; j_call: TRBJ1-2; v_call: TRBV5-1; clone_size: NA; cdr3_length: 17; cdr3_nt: TGCGCCAGCAGCTCAACCCCGACAGATTCCTATGTCAATGGCTACACCTTC; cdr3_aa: CASSSTPTDSYVNGYTF
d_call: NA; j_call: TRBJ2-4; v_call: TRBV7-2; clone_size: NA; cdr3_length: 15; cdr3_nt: TGTGCCAGCAGCTTAGGGGGCTTAGCCAAAAACATTCAGTACTTC; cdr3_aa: CASSLGGLAKNIQYF
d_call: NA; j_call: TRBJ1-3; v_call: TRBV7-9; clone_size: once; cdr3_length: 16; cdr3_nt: TGTGCCAGCAGTTCAATCGGCGAGGGCTCTGGAAACACCATATATTTT; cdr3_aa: CASSSIGEGSGNTIYF
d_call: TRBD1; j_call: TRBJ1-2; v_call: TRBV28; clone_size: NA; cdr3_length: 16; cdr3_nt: TGTGCCAGCAGTTTATATCGCCCAGGGGGAAACTATGGCTACACCTTC; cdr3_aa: CASSLYRPGGNYGYTF
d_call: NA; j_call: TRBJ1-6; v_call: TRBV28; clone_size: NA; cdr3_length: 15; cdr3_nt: TGTGCCAGCAGTTTAGGTGACAGGAATAATTCACCCCTCCACTTT; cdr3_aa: CASSLGDRNNSPLHF
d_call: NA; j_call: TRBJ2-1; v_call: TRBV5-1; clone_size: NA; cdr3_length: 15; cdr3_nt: TGCGCCAGCAGCGATTTGGAGGGGCGCATCAATGAGCAGTTCTTC; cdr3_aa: CASSDLEGRINEQFF
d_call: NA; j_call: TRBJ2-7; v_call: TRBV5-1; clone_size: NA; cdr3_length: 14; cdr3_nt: TGCGCCAGCAGCTTGGTGGTCAACCCCTACGAGCAGTACTTC; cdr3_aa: CASSLVVNPYEQYF
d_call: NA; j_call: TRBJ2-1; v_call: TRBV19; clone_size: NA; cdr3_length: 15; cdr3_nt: TGTGCCAGTAGTAGCGGACGCCTGCCGATCGATGAGCAGTTCTTC; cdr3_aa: CASSSGRLPIDEQFF
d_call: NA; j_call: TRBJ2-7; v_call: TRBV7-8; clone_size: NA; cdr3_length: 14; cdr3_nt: TGTGCCAGCAGCTTTAGCGCCGGGCTCTTCGAGCAGTACTTC; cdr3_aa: CASSFSAGLFEQYF
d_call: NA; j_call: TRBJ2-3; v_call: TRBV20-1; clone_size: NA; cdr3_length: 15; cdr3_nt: TGCAGTGCTAGTCACTCTAGCGTCAGAACAGATACGCAGTATTTT; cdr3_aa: CSASHSSVRTDTQYF
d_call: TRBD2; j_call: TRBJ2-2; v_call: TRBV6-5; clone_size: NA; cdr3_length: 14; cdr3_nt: TGTGCCAGCAGTCGGACTAGAGGCACCGGGGAGCTGTTTTTT; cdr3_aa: CASSRTRGTGELFF
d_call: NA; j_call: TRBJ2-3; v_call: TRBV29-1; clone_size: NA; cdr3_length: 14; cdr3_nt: TGCAGCGTTGAAGGGCAGCAGAGGACAGATACGCAGTATTTT; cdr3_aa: CSVEGQQRTDTQYF
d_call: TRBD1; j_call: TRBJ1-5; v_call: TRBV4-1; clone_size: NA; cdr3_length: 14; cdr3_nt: TGCGCCACCCGGGACAGGGGGCAGGGTCAGCCCCAGCATTTT; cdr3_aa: CATRDRGQGQPQHF
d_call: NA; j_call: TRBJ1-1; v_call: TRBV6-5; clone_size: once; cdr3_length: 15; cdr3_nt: TGTGCCAGCAGTTACTCCCCGGGGGTGGCCACTGAAGCTTTCTTT; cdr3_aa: CASSYSPGVATEAFF
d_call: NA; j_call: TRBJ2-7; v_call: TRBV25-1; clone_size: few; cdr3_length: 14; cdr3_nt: TGTGCCAGCAGCCCAAGGGAAGTCTCCTACGAGCAGTACTTC; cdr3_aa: CASSPREVSYEQYF
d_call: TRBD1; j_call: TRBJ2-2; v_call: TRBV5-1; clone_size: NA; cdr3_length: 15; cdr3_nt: TGCGCCAGCAGCTTGCTAGGGACAGTCGCCGGGGAGCTGTTTTTT; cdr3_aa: CASSLLGTVAGELFF
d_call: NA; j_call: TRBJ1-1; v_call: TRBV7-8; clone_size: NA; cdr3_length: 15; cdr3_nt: TGTGCCAGCAGCTTACTGGTCGCCGCGGCGACTGAAGCTTTCTTT; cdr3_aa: CASSLLVAAATEAFF
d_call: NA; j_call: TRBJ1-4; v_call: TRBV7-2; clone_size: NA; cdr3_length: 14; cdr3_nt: TGTGCCAGCAGCTTAAACAGGGTGGCCGAAAAACTGTTTTTT; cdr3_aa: CASSLNRVAEKLFF
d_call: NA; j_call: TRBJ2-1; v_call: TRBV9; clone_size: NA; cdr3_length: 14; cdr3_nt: TGTGCCAGCAGCGTAGTCACAGGGAACAATGAGCAGTTCTTC; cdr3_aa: CASSVVTGNNEQFF
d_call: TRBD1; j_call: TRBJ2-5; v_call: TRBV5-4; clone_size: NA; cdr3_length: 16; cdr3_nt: TGTGCCAGCAGCTCCGGACCGGGACAGGGGTTCGGGGCCCAGTACTTC; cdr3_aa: CASSSGPGQGFGAQYF
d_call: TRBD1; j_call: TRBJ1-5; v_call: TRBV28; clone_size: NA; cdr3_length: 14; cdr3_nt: TGTGCCAGCAGTTTAAGACAGGGGGAACAGCCCCAGCATTTT; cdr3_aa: CASSLRQGEQPQHF
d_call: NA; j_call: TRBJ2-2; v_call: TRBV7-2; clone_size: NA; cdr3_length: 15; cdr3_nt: TGTGCCAGCGGTTCCCAAGGGGGAGGGACCGGGGAGCTGTTTTTT; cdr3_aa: CASGSQGGGTGELFF
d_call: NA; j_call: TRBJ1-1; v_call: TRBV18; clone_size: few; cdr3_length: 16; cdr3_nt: TGTGCCAGCTCACCTGAAATGGACCGACGGCCGACTGAAGCTTTCTTT; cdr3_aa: CASSPEMDRRPTEAFF
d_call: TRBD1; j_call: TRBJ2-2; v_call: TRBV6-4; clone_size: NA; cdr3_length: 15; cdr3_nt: TGTGCCAGCAGTCCCCAGGGGGCGAACACCGGGGAGCTGTTTTTT; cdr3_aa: CASSPQGANTGELFF
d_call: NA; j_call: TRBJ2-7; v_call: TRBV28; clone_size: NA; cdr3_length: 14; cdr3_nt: TGTGCCAGCAGTTTCGGACGCCGCTCCTACGAGCAGTACTTC; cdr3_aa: CASSFGRRSYEQYF
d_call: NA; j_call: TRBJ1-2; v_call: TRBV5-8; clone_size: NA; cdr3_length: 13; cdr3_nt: TGTGCCAGCAGCCAAACAGATAACTATGGCTACACCTTC; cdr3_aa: CASSQTDNYGYTF
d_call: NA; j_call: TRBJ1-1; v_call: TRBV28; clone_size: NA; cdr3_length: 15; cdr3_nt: TGTGCCAGCAGGATGGAGGGGAATGGTAGGACTGAAGCTTTCTTT; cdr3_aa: CASRMEGNGRTEAFF
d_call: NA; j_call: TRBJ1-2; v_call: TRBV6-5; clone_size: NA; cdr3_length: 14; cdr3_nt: TGTGCCAGCAGCCCGGCCGGGAGGTCGAATGGCTACACCTTC; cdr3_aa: CASSPAGRSNGYTF
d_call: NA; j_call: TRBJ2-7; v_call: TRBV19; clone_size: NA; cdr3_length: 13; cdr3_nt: TGTGCCAGTAGTAGGACGGTTTCCTACGAGCAGTACTTC; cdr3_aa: CASSRTVSYEQYF
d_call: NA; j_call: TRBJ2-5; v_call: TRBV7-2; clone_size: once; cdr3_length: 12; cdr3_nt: TGTGCCAGCAGCTTGACACAAGAGACCCAGTACTTC; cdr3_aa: CASSLTQETQYF
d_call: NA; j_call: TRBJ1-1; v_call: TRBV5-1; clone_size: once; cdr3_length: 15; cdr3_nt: TGCGCCAGCAGCCAGGGCACTGGGGGAGACACTGAAGCTTTCTTT; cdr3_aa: CASSQGTGGDTEAFF
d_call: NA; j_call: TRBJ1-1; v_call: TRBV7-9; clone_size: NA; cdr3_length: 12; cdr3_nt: TGTGCCAGCAGCTTAAGTGAGACTGAAGCTTTCTTT; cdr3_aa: CASSLSETEAFF
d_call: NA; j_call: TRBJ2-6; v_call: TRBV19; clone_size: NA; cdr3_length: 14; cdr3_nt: TGTGCCAGTAAGGGCGGCTCTGGGGCCAACGTCCTGACTTTC; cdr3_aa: CASKGGSGANVLTF
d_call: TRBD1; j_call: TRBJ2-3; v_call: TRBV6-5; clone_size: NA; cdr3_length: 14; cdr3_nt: TGTGCCAGCACCGGGACAGGGTACACAGATACGCAGTATTTT; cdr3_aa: CASTGTGYTDTQYF
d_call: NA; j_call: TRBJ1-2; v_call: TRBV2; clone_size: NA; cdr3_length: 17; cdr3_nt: TGTGCCAGCAGTGATGGGGGGATGAAGGGAGTAGACTATGGCTACACCTTC; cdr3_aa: CASSDGGMKGVDYGYTF
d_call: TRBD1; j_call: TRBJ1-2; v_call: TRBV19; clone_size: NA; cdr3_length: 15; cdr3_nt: TGTGCCAGTAGTATAGGTGGGACAGGGGGCGTCGGCTACACCTTC; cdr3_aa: CASSIGGTGGVGYTF
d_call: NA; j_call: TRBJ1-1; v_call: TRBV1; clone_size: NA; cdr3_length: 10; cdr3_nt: TGCACCGGATGTTCGGAGGGGGCTTTCTTT; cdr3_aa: CTGCSEGAFF
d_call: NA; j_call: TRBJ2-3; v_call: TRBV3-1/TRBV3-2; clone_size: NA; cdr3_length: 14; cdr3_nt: TGTGCCAGCAGCCCGACCTTCGGGACAGATACGCAGTATTTT; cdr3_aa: CASSPTFGTDTQYF
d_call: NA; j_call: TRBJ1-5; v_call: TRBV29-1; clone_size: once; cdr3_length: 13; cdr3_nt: TGCAGCGTTGGAGGCACGGACAATCAGCCCCAGCATTTT; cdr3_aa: CSVGGTDNQPQHF